The entry below gives a single TCR beta chain sequence along with its context. As a fraction of the sample, this clonotype is medium-sized (0.01 to 0.1%). Its binding antigen is unknown. Base qualities are not provided; no much larger clone lies one nucleotide away. The sample originates from a study of prognosis after radiotherapy for stage I lung cancer (dated by TCRdb to the early 2020s). Regarding the study in general: Between early 2018 and early 2019, around 20 patients with stage I NSCLC were enrolled in Nanjing, China. The study included roughly 14 patients with newly diagnosed primary stage I lung tumors and a few with oligometastatic NSCLC after surgical resection of the primary tumor. All patients were regarded as medically inoperable, because of comorbidities in 12 patients and refusal of surgery in about seven patients. The cohort was made up of some twelve men and a handful of women, with a median age of 74.5 years and an age range of about 50 to 84 years. Tumor histology was squamous cell carcinoma in six or seven patients and adenocarcinoma in under 15. SBRT was given in 3 to 5 fractions with a biologically effective dose of at least 100 Gy, using image-guided IMRT or VMAT. No patient received concurrent therapy alongside SBRT. After SBRT, distant metastases developed in about 20% of the 19 patients at a median of around seven months, while the remaining 15 patients had no significant progression. Peripheral blood TCR beta repertoires were profiled in stage I NSCLC patients before and after stereotactic body radiotherapy, and the study then linked these repertoires to distant failure. For each of the approximately 20 patients, one blood sample was taken before SBRT and one after, so the study sequenced some 40 samples in total. The investigation overall reported the following: Tumor specificity of expanded TCR clones was not determined. The study was limited by the small cohort and short follow-up, and independent validation of the study findings is required. Post-SBRT Shannon entropy and its change from baseline were lower in patients who developed distant metastases; baseline Shannon entropy was not associated with metastases. No adjustment for multiple comparisons was applied to any of the reported P values. Unique TCR clone counts fell after SBRT (median 10,088 before versus under 8,000 after; Wilcoxon paired P=0.011). Differences in TRBV and TRBJ usage frequencies by metastasis status were reportedly observed in two V genes at baseline and in nine V and two J genes after SBRT.

The CDR3 goes from the cysteine to the phenylalanine over 15 residues. The entry retains the CDR3 DNA only, 45 bases that are in frame from base 1. Cut back by 1 base and 2 bases, the V and J ends lie 9 bases apart. Looking up the germline V gene yields CDR1 SGHVS and CDR2 FQNEAQ. Two rounds of multiplex PCR were performed to amplify the TCR beta CDR3 region from genomic DNA. The first PCR round used primers specific to each TRBV and TRBJ gene, and the primer sequences were filed in Chinese patent CN105087789A. The second PCR round used universal primers. The Roche High Pure PCR Template Preparation Kit was used to extract genomic DNA from frozen PBMCs. Paired-end sequencing with 151 bp reads was performed on the libraries using an Illumina HiSeq 3000. Under the source paper's analysis protocol: CutAdapt was used to remove raw reads lacking the multiplex PCR primer sequences. High-quality paired reads were merged into contigs with PEAR. TRB V, D and J gene segments were assigned to each contig with MiXCR by alignment to reference sequences. To remove sequencing errors, CDR3 sequences were clustered according to base quality and sequence similarity. Shannon entropy normalized by the natural log of productive TCR sequence number was used as the measure of diversity. To get clonality, Shannon entropy was divided by the natural log of the number of unique clonotypes, and that result was subtracted from one. Progression-free survival cut-offs for repertoire metrics were chosen using the Youden index of ROC curves, with analyses run in R 3.5.3. TCRdb reprocessed the public reads (quality trimming at Q25 with fastp, clone calling with MiXCR) and kept in-frame beta chains. Rows are unified per CDR3 protein, each entry keeping the most common DNA and genes. TCRdb's processing, not the authors' own work, is the source of the V and J calls. The sample includes about 17,000 distinct CDR3 sequences, with around 30% observed a single time. Roughly 30% of the sample goes to the ten largest clones.

All patients had node-negative disease on CT and PET/CT, and none had a history of other malignancies or prior chemotherapy or radiotherapy. At each of the two time points, about 6 milliliters of peripheral venous blood were collected into EDTA tubes. PBMCs were isolated by Ficoll-Paque Plus density-gradient centrifugation. Right after collection, samples were placed at -80 degrees C and kept there until analysis. Specimen: PBMCs, collected before or after stereotactic body radiation therapy (not recorded which). The TCR comes from a donor over 45 with non-small cell lung cancer. The sequence is built from TRBV7-8 and TRBJ2-1; no D gene call is confident. The nucleotide sequence reads TGTGCCAGCAGCTTAGGTTTAAGCGCCTACAATGAGCAGTTCTTC. This yields the protein CASSLGLSAYNEQFF.